Included here is one TCR beta chain sequence, with context. Its antigen is not identified. V gave up 9 bases and J gave up 8 bases, with 19 bases separating them. This CDR3 has 14 residues. CDR1 and CDR2 (germline): LNHDA, SQIVND (reference sequence). The sample belongs to a study of shared clonotypes between healthy human individuals. Regarding the study as a whole: Rarefaction exposed incomplete sorted-subset sequencing despite large depth.

Sorted-subset replicate PCRs used around 200 ng of genomic DNA. This amount corresponded to some 30,000 T cell genomes. Generated by immunoSEQ multiplex PCR, the TCRdb table keeps only in-frame clones and is missing some. The sample records 850,000 to 1,200,000 clones, approximately 76% being singletons. The sequence derives from a man in his late teens or twenties in good health. The gene calls are TRBV19 and TRBJ1-4, with a weak D call TRBD1 (5 bases). The specimen was memory CD4+ T cells sorted from blood. Subset in this sample: CD45RA-negative fraction. The CDR3 region has the DNA TGTGCCAGCTGGGGCGAAACCCTTGGGGAAAAACTGTTTTTT. Translating it yields CASWGETLGEKLFF.